This T cell receptor beta chain is drawn from a study of beta chain features in type 1 diabetes. The CDR3 runs to 14 residues. V lost 2 bases, J lost 7 bases, and 12 bases lay in between. Germline-derived CDR1 and CDR2 are MNHNS and SASEGT. Sorting based on CD45RO/CCR7/CD25/CD127/CD95/CD27 separated CD4+ naive, central memory, regulatory and stem cell-like memory cells. There are a few counts of this clone. The whole isolated RNA underwent reverse transcription, so sequencing captured expressed TCRB transcripts. TCRdb's table, derived via immunoSEQ multiplex PCR, lists solely in-frame clones and lacks some. Of fewer than 500,000 clones detected, around 13% appear once; the ten largest clones hold under 0.04%.

The sequenced material came from naive CD4+ T cells from blood. The chain joins TRBV6-1 to TRBJ2-1; D is unclear. This receptor was taken from a man younger than 45 in good health. CDR3 sequence reads: CASSEQPILNEQFF. CDR3 nucleotides: TGTGCCAGCAGTGAACAACCGATCTTAAATGAGCAGTTCTTC.